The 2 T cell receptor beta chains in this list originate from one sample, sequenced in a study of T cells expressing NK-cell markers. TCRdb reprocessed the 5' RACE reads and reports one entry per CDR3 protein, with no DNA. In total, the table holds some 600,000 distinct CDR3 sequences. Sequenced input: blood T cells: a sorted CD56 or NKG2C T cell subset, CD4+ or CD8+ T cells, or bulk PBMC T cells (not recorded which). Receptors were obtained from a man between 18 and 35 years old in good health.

CDR3 sequence reads: CAISESQSTGSNQPQHF. This chain uses TRBV10-3 with TRBJ1-5; TCRdb calls TRBD1, which cannot be checked without DNA. The germline CDR1 and CDR2 sequences are ENHRY and SYGVKD. The CDR3 has 17 amino acids.

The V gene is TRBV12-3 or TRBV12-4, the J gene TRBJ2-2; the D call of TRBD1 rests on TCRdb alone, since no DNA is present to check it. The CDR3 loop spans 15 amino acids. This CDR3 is CASSLNRADTGELFF.